A single sample is the source of the 23 T cell receptor beta chains below, sequenced in a study of blood T cells in healthy people across ages. A sample-barcoded 5' primer and a J-beta primer mix were used in a second PCR of about 6 to 12 cycles. TCRdb re-called the 5' RACE reads with MiXCR, one entry per CDR3 protein. This sample has about 640,000 distinct CDR3 sequences, with under 65% found just once. The sample taken for sequencing was blood. The receptors originated from a man in his 60s in good health.

DNA of the CDR3: TGTGCCAGCAGTTTGGGACAACAAAAAAACATTCAGTACTTC. This sequence encodes CASSLGQQKNIQYF. V and J are TRBV27 and TRBJ2-4, with D tentatively TRBD1 (6 bases). The CDR3 extends over 14 amino acids. Deletions cut 3 bases from V and 4 bases from J, with 10 bases between. Germline V gene data show CDR1 as MNHEY and CDR2 as SMNVEV (reference sequence).

The chain recombines TRBV18 with TRBJ1-2, with 7 bases fitting TRBD1. V was clipped by 3 bases and J by 6 bases; unmatched bases: 10. Germline V gene lookup returns CDR1 KGHSH and CDR2 LQKENI. The CDR3 extends over 15 amino acids. In DNA, the CDR3 is TGTGCCAGCTCACCGCCCTCGACAGGGAGGCATGGCTACACCTTC. It is translated as CASSPPSTGRHGYTF.

The gene calls are TRBV9 and TRBJ1-2; the match to TRBD1 covers 9 bases. V was clipped by 0 bases and J by 2 bases; unmatched bases: 2. CDR3 length: 15 residues. Germline assignment: CDR1 SGDLS and CDR2 YYNGEE. The CDR3 sequence: CASSVEGQGNYGYTF. For the CDR3, the DNA is TGTGCCAGCAGCGTAGAAGGACAGGGGAACTATGGCTACACCTTC. Full variable domain (outside the CDR3, taken from reference TRBV9 and TRBJ1-2): DSGVTQTPKHLITATGQRVTLRCSPRSGDLSVYWYQQSLDQGLQFLIQYYNGEERAKGNILERFSAQQFPDLHSELNLSSLELGDSALYFCASSVEGQGNYGYTFGSGTRLTVV.

The rearrangement uses TRBV10-3 and TRBJ1-6; tentatively, D is TRBD1 (6 bases). The CDR3 has 14 amino acids. Trimming left V 4 bases short and J 8 bases short, with 12 bases between. Germline CDR1 ENHRY, CDR2 SYGVKD. The CDR3 is CAISVGGQDSPLHF. DNA for the CDR3: TGTGCCATCAGTGTTGGGGGGCAGGATTCACCCCTCCACTTT.

This clonotype showed up just a few times. The chain employs TRBV4-1 and TRBJ1-1; D is possibly TRBD1 (5 bases). The CDR3 consists of 13 residues. Germline V gene sequence: CDR1 MGHRA, CDR2 YSYEKL. V dropped 7 bases and J dropped 7 bases, with 16 bases sitting between them. The CDR3, as DNA: TGCGCCAGCACCCAGGTCGGGGGAAATGAAGCTTTCTTT. It yields the protein CASTQVGGNEAFF.

This clonotype has a single count. This chain uses TRBV12-3 or TRBV12-4 with TRBJ2-7; possibly TRBD1 for D (6 bases). Trimming shortened V by 5 bases and J by 0 bases, and 11 bases separated the two germline ends. The CDR3 has 14 residues. CDR3 DNA sequence: TGTGCCAGCAGTCAACGGACAGACTCCTACGAGCAGTACTTC. Translation: CASSQRTDSYEQYF.

This chain uses TRBV11-2 with TRBJ2-3; D might be TRBD2 (6 bases). The CDR3 spans 15 residues. In germline, CDR1 is SGHAT, CDR2 FQNNGV. Trimming removed 7 bases from V and 2 bases from J, with 16 bases in between. DNA for the CDR3: TGTGCCAGCAAGTCCTCGGGACTTCACACAGATACGCAGTATTTT. This translates into CASKSSGLHTDTQYF.

This clonotype has only a few counts. V gene TRBV29-1 combines with J gene TRBJ2-3; D is possibly TRBD1 or TRBD2 (5 bases each). Trimming removed 8 bases from V and 6 bases from J, with 18 bases in between. The CDR3 contains 13 residues. Per germline, CDR1 SQVTM and CDR2 ANQGSEA. The chain's CDR3 is CSLRRTSEDTQYF. In nucleotides, the CDR3 is TGCAGCCTTAGGAGGACATCGGAGGATACGCAGTATTTT.

The chain joins TRBV7-9 to TRBJ2-1; a possible D gene is TRBD1 (6 bases). This CDR3 has 16 residues. Germline assignment: CDR1 SEHNR and CDR2 FQNEAQ (reference sequence). Trimming stripped 1 base from V and 5 bases from J, with 15 bases between. Written as DNA, the CDR3 is TGTGCCAGCAGCTTAGTGGGGACACGGGTGAACAATGAGCAGTTCTTC. This sequence encodes CASSLVGTRVNNEQFF.

This chain connects TRBV29-1 to TRBJ2-5; 13 nucleotides agree with TRBD2. The CDR3 sequence is 15 residues long. In germline, CDR1 is SQVTM, CDR2 ANQGSEA. V gave up 7 bases and J gave up 4 bases; unmatched junction bases: 9. In DNA, the CDR3 is TGCAGCGCAACCGGACTAGCGGGGGTAGGAGAGACCCAGTACTTC. This translates into CSATGLAGVGETQYF.

V is TRBV29-1 and J is TRBJ1-1; D is uncertain. The length of the CDR3 is 14 residues. Germline CDR1 is SQVTM and CDR2 is ANQGSEA. The germline V and J ends were trimmed by 0 bases and 5 bases, with 13 bases remaining between them. The CDR3 region is CSVEDMREGTEAFF. DNA for the CDR3: TGCAGCGTTGAAGATATGCGGGAAGGGACTGAAGCTTTCTTT.

J is TRBJ2-4 and V is TRBV5-1; D is unclear. The DNA end lines up better with TRBJ2-5; the J call may be wrong. The V gene's germline CDR1 is SGHRS and CDR2 YFSETQ. The CDR3 has 15 residues. The CDR3 nucleotides are TGCGCCAGCGGCCTCCCGACATACGACCAAGAGACCCAGTACTTC. Translation gives CASGLPTYDQETQYF.

The V call is TRBV5-5, the J call TRBJ2-7; D is possibly TRBD1 (5 bases). CDR1 and CDR2 (germline): SGHKS, YYEKEE (reference sequence). The CDR3 has 13 residues. The V and J ends lost 4 bases and 10 bases respectively, with 18 bases between them. This CDR3 is CASSTTTGYGQYF. The CDR3 DNA is TGTGCCAGCAGCACCACCACAGGTTACGGCCAGTACTTC.

The chain links TRBV20-1 to TRBJ2-7; the D is unclear. Germline assignment: CDR1 DFQATT and CDR2 SNEGSKA (reference sequence). This CDR3 region has 12 residues. V lost 4 bases, J lost 1 base, and 8 bases lay in between. In DNA form, the CDR3 reads TGCAGTGCTAAAGGGATGTCCTACGAGCAGTACTTC. Protein: CSAKGMSYEQYF.

The V call is TRBV4-1, the J call TRBJ2-7; no clear D. The germline gives CDR1 MGHRA, CDR2 YSYEKL. V was shortened by 1 base and J by 1 base, with 8 bases between the two germline ends. This CDR3 region has 14 residues. CDR3 nucleotide sequence: TGCGCCAGCAGCCAAGTGATTGTATCCTACGAGCAGTACTTC. This encodes CASSQVIVSYEQYF.

The gene calls are TRBV13 and TRBJ2-7; D not certain. In germline, CDR1 is PRHDT, CDR2 FYEKMQ (reference sequence). The CDR3 is 14 residues long. The V gene lost 1 base and the J gene lost 2 bases, with 9 bases spanning the gap. CDR3 DNA sequence: TGTGCCAGCAGCTTAGACGTTCCCCCCTACGAGCAGTACTTC. Encoded protein: CASSLDVPPYEQYF.

The chain is built from TRBV6-1 and TRBJ1-6, with no clear D. There are 14 residues in the CDR3. V was shortened by 7 bases and J by 5 bases, with 12 bases between the two germline ends. Per the germline V gene, CDR1 is MNHNS and CDR2 is SASEGT. Here the CDR3 reads CASTGDGNNSPLHF. The CDR3 DNA is TGTGCCAGCACCGGAGACGGAAATAATTCACCCCTCCACTTT.

This clonotype has only a few counts. The chain has TRBV5-1 and TRBJ2-7, with 8 bases fitting TRBD2. Germline CDR1 reads SGHRS; CDR2 reads YFSETQ. The trim removed 0 bases at V and 7 bases at J, leaving 6 bases unmatched. This CDR3 has 14 residues. CDR3 in DNA: TGCGCCAGCAGCTTGGAGGGACTAGGGATAGAGCAGTACTTC. Translating gives CASSLEGLGIEQYF.

The rearrangement joins TRBV20-1 to TRBJ2-1, with D possibly TRBD2 on 6 matching bases. Trimming left V 1 base short and J 0 bases short, with 13 bases between. Germline V CDR1 and CDR2: DFQATT, SNEGSKA (reference sequence). The CDR3 is made up of 16 amino acids. The CDR3 here is CSARVAGRGSYNEQFF. In nucleotides, the CDR3 is TGCAGTGCTAGAGTCGCGGGGCGAGGCTCCTACAATGAGCAGTTCTTC.

V and J are TRBV5-1 and TRBJ1-1; D is possibly TRBD1 (5 bases). Per the germline V gene, CDR1 is SGHRS and CDR2 is YFSETQ. The CDR3 is 15 residues long. V was cut by 4 bases and J by 5 bases, with 18 bases left in between. DNA for the CDR3: TGCGCCAGCAGCCCACGCGGGGGGGAGAGAACTGAAGCTTTCTTT. This gives the protein CASSPRGGERTEAFF.

The J gene is TRBJ2-1, the V gene TRBV20-1; 8 bases fit TRBD2. V shed 3 bases, J shed 2 bases, and the junction held 9 bases outside the gene matches. There are 16 residues in the CDR3. The germline V gene has CDR1 DFQATT and CDR2 SNEGSKA (reference sequence). In nucleotides, the CDR3 is TGCAGTGCTAGCCCCCCCAGCGGGGGCACCTACAATGAGCAGTTCTTC. As protein: CSASPPSGGTYNEQFF.

V gene TRBV11-3 combines with J gene TRBJ2-1; TRBD2 might be the D (7 bases). Germline-derived CDR1 and CDR2 are SGHNT and YENEEA. Trimming cost V 5 bases and J 12 bases, with 17 bases left between them. This CDR3 has 13 residues. The CDR3 nucleotides are TGTGCCAGCAGCCCAAGAACGGGGGGCCGGCAGTTCTTC. Amino acids: CASSPRTGGRQFF.

The table lists this clonotype with a few counts. The chain couples TRBV20-1 to TRBJ2-1; the D gene is possibly TRBD1 (6 bases). The V end lost 6 bases, the J end lost 5 bases, and 20 bases lay between the germline ends. The germline V gene has CDR1 DFQATT and CDR2 SNEGSKA (reference sequence). CDR3 length equals 15 residues. The CDR3 region has the DNA TGCAGTGCAAAGACAGGAGAAGGCGATGACAATGAGCAGTTCTTC. Translation: CSAKTGEGDDNEQFF.